One and the same sample provided the 17 T cell receptor beta chains below, sequenced in a study of OX40 agonist ivuxolimab in advanced cancers. TCRdb's copy holds only in-frame clones and misses some; the assay was immunoSEQ multiplex PCR. The table shows around 45,000 clones, with approximately 80% occurring only once. Sequences were derived from CD4+ or CD8+ T cells sorted from blood, sampled in a trial of the OX40 agonist ivuxolimab. The receptor source for this set is an adult with an advanced solid tumor such as melanoma, head and neck, liver or kidney cancer.

The chain links TRBV6-6 to TRBJ1-2; 9 nucleotides match TRBD1. The CDR3 loop spans 15 amino acids. The V segment lost 2 bases and the J segment 7 bases; nucleotides outside the gene matches: 8. The germline V gene has CDR1 MNHNY and CDR2 SVGAGI (reference sequence). In DNA, the CDR3 is TGTGCCAGCAGTTACACGGGACAGGGAGGCTCTGGCTACACCTTC. This sequence encodes CASSYTGQGGSGYTF.

The J gene is TRBJ1-3, the V gene TRBV6-5; no reliable D call. Trimming removed 6 bases at V and 4 bases at J, with 10 bases between. This CDR3 spans 13 amino acids. The germline gives CDR1 MNHEY, CDR2 SVGAGI. The CDR3 is CASRGTYGNTIYF. CDR3 in DNA: TGTGCCAGCAGGGGTACATACGGAAACACCATATATTTT.

The chain employs TRBV6-5 and TRBJ1-4, with D maybe TRBD1 (6 bases). There are 15 residues in the CDR3. The V gene lost 5 bases and the J gene lost 3 bases, with 13 bases spanning the gap. CDR1 and CDR2 from the germline V gene are MNHEY and SVGAGI. The CDR3 DNA reads as TGTGCCAGCAGTGGGCAGGGGCTGGCTAATGAAAAACTGTTTTTT. Amino acids: CASSGQGLANEKLFF.

The chain uses TRBV18 and TRBJ2-2; 14 bases fit TRBD2. Germline values: CDR1 KGHSH, CDR2 LQKENI. Unmatched junction bases numbered 7, after V lost 3 bases and J lost 4 bases. The CDR3 runs to 18 residues. This CDR3 reads CASSPGTSGSESTGELFF. The CDR3 nucleotides read TGTGCCAGCTCACCCGGGACTAGCGGGAGCGAGAGCACCGGGGAGCTGTTTTTT.

The chain links TRBV18 to TRBJ2-7; no clear D gene. Germline assignment: CDR1 KGHSH and CDR2 LQKENI. The CDR3 extends over 14 amino acids. V was cut by 2 bases and J by 4 bases, with 12 bases left in between. CDR3 sequence reads: CASSPRVNGYEQYF. The DNA for the CDR3 is TGTGCCAGCTCACCAAGGGTCAACGGGTACGAGCAGTACTTC.

V is TRBV18 and J is TRBJ2-7, with 7 nucleotides matching TRBD1. Per the germline V gene, CDR1 is KGHSH and CDR2 is LQKENI. V shed 0 bases and J 4 bases; nucleotides not matched to a gene: 6. This CDR3 is built from 15 residues. The CDR3 protein is CASSPPKTGQYEQYF. The DNA for the CDR3 is TGTGCCAGCTCACCACCGAAGACAGGGCAGTACGAGCAGTACTTC.

The chain carries TRBV11-2 and TRBJ1-1; D remains ambiguous. The CDR3 is 14 residues long. V lost 0 bases and J lost 1, with 6 bases in between. Per the germline V gene, CDR1 is SGHAT and CDR2 is FQNNGV. CDR3 nucleotide sequence: TGTGCCAGCAGCTTAGAAGGACCGAACACTGAAGCTTTCTTT. Its protein product is CASSLEGPNTEAFF.

For this clone: Just one base apart from a much larger clone, this may be a read error. In the same sample, other DNA sequences code for this CDR3. The V and J genes are TRBV7-2 and TRBJ1-3; 9 bases line up with TRBD1. The V and J ends lost 3 bases and 4 bases, in that order; junction bases with no gene match: 4. The CDR3 consists of 15 residues. Germline CDR1 and CDR2: SGHTA and FQGNSA. CDR3 DNA: TGTGCCAGCAGCTTCGGGACAGGGAAGGGAAACACCATATATTTT. Protein product: CASSFGTGKGNTIYF.

The chain joins TRBV6-5 to TRBJ2-1; D possibly uses TRBD1 or TRBD2 (5 bases each). Trimming left V 1 base short and J 10 bases short, with 17 bases between. The CDR3 has 15 amino acids. The germline gives CDR1 MNHEY, CDR2 SVGAGI. The CDR3 sequence is CASSYLGASLGEQFF. The CDR3 DNA is TGTGCCAGCAGTTACTTAGGGGCTAGCTTAGGAGAGCAGTTCTTC.

The CDR3 protein is CASSFRVGGYTF. The DNA of the CDR3 is TGTGCCAGCAGTTTCCGGGTTGGTGGCTACACCTTC. This rearrangement joins TRBV28 to TRBJ1-2, with D hard to call. This CDR3 has 12 residues. Germline CDR1 is MDHEN and CDR2 is SYDVKM. Trimming shortened V by 3 bases and J by 7 bases, and 9 bases separated the two germline ends.

The V gene is TRBV4-1, the J gene TRBJ2-7, with D unclear. This CDR3 has 13 amino acids. Trimming left V 0 bases short and J 3 bases short, with 6 bases between. CDR1 and CDR2 (germline): MGHRA, YSYEKL. CDR3 sequence: CASSQDIRYEQYF. In DNA form, the CDR3 reads TGCGCCAGCAGCCAAGACATCCGCTACGAGCAGTACTTC.

This clone was detected only a few times. The chain recombines TRBV10-3 with TRBJ2-1; D unresolved. Per the germline V gene, CDR1 is ENHRY and CDR2 is SYGVKD. CDR3 size: 13 residues. V dropped 3 bases and J dropped 7 bases, with 10 bases sitting between them. CDR3 in DNA: TGTGCCATCAGTGATTCCGCGGAAAATGAGCAGTTCTTC. Protein product: CAISDSAENEQFF.

This clone was seen a few times. The chain carries TRBV18 and TRBJ1-1, with D possibly being TRBD1 (6 bases). This CDR3 is 14 amino acids long. The germline V gene has CDR1 KGHSH and CDR2 LQKENI. V was shortened by 4 bases and J by 6 bases, with 15 bases between the two germline ends. As DNA, the CDR3 is TGTGCCAGCTCACGTGGACAGCCCTCATCTGAAGCTTTCTTT. Translating gives CASSRGQPSSEAFF. The full variable domain, completed using reference TRBV18 and TRBJ1-1, is NAGVMQNPRHLVRRRGQEARLRCSPMKGHSHVYWYRQLPEEGLKFMVYLQKENIIDESGMPKERFSAEFPKEGPSILRIQQVVRGDSAAYFCASSRGQPSSEAFFGQGTRLTVV.

This rearrangement joins TRBV4-3 to TRBJ2-1; D may be TRBD2 (6 bases). Germline assignment: CDR1 LGHNA and CDR2 YSLEER. V dropped 0 bases and J dropped 2 bases, with 11 bases sitting between them. The CDR3 sequence is 16 residues long. This CDR3 reads CASSQDRGGTYNEQFF. The CDR3 DNA reads TGCGCCAGCAGCCAAGATCGCGGCGGGACCTACAATGAGCAGTTCTTC.

The chain recombines TRBV6-1 with TRBJ2-1; D call uncertain. Germline CDR1 reads MNHNS; CDR2 reads SASEGT. Trimming took 10 bases from V and 0 from J, leaving 13 bases between them. The CDR3 is 14 amino acids. CDR3 protein: CATGWGSSYNEQFF. The DNA for the CDR3 is TGTGCCACGGGCTGGGGAAGCTCCTACAATGAGCAGTTCTTC.

This chain connects TRBV19 to TRBJ1-1; TRBD1 agrees at 8 bases. The CDR3 runs to 14 residues. Germline values: CDR1 LNHDA, CDR2 SQIVND (reference sequence). Trimming cost V 6 bases and J 1 base; bases outside gene matches: 4. CDR3 protein: CASSPDRENTEAFF. The CDR3 DNA reads TGTGCCAGTAGCCCGGACAGGGAGAACACTGAAGCTTTCTTT.

This clone was counted between two and nine times. This rearrangement joins TRBV6-6 to TRBJ1-4; TRBD1 agrees at 8 bases. With 6 bases clipped from V and 8 bases from J, the junction kept 8 bases outside the gene matches. Germline V gene data show CDR1 as MNHNY and CDR2 as SVGAGI (reference sequence). CDR3 length equals 14 residues. Here the CDR3 reads CASRPDRGREKLFF. DNA for the CDR3: TGTGCCAGCAGACCCGACAGGGGTCGGGAAAAACTGTTTTTT.